Below, 31 T cell receptor beta chains from the same sample are listed, as sequenced in a study of blood T cell repertoires in COVID-19 (dated by TCRdb to the early 2020s). Libraries were built with the immunoSEQ multiplex PCR assay. The table was pulled from immuneACCESS by TCRdb, which kept in-frame rearrangements only. Such tables lose some clones; where checked, under half of the loss comes from unresolved V genes, and the rest has no known cause. For this sample there are 35,000 to 40,000 clones; roughly 78% appear just once. Of the sample, more than 35% falls within the top ten clones. The sample comprised peripheral blood. The receptors stem from a man older than 75 with active or convalescent COVID-19.

The DNA of the CDR3 is TGTGCCACCAGCCGCTCGGGGGAAGGGGAGCTGTTTTTT. Translating gives CATSRSGEGELFF. The chain couples TRBV24-1 to TRBJ2-2; the D gene is possibly TRBD2 (6 bases). The CDR3 has 13 residues. Deletions cut 7 bases from V and 8 bases from J, with 13 bases between. The germline V gene has CDR1 KGHDR and CDR2 SFDVKD.

This clone occurred a few times. The chain links TRBV6-6 to TRBJ2-3; 8 bases align to TRBD2. Germline trimming cut 8 bases from V and 6 bases from J; bases unmatched to any gene: 4. Germline lookup yields CDR1 MNHNY and CDR2 SVGAGI (reference sequence). The CDR3 has 12 residues. CDR3 sequence: CASLQREDTQYF. CDR3 nucleotide sequence: TGTGCCAGCCTCCAGCGGGAGGATACGCAGTATTTT.

The chain carries TRBV27 and TRBJ1-1, with D perhaps TRBD1 (6 bases). The germline V and J ends were trimmed by 3 bases and 1 base, with 12 bases remaining between them. Germline CDR1 reads MNHEY; CDR2 reads SMNVEV (reference sequence). CDR3 length equals 15 residues. The CDR3 DNA follows: TGTGCCAGCAGTTTGAAGGGACACCCGAACACTGAAGCTTTCTTT. Translating gives CASSLKGHPNTEAFF.

In the case of this clone: Other nucleotide sequences from this sample produce the same CDR3. The chain is built from TRBV9 and TRBJ2-2, with TRBD1 matching 9 bases. The germline CDR1 and CDR2 sequences are SGDLS and YYNGEE. Losses at the gene ends were 3 bases for V and 4 bases for J; bases not matched to a gene: 4. The CDR3 has 15 amino acids. The CDR3 here is CASSEDRGGTGELFF. As DNA, the CDR3 is TGTGCCAGCAGCGAAGACAGGGGGGGCACCGGGGAGCTGTTTTTT.

V is TRBV6-6 and J is TRBJ2-2; 7 bases agree with TRBD2. In germline, CDR1 is MNHNY, CDR2 SVGAGI (reference sequence). Unmatched junction bases numbered 10, after V lost 11 bases and J lost 4 bases. This CDR3 is 14 amino acids long. The CDR3 DNA reads TGTGCCGGCCGGGGCGGGAGCGGCACCGGGGAGCTGTTTTTT. It translates to CAGRGGSGTGELFF.

This clone has a handful of counts. CDR3 in DNA: TGTGCCAGCAGTCAGGGGCGGACGCAGTATTTT. Translation: CASSQGRTQYF. J is TRBJ2-3 and V is TRBV5-6, with a weak D call TRBD1 (6 bases). The germline CDR1 and CDR2 sequences are SGHDT and YYEEEE. The CDR3 extends over 11 amino acids. The germline V and J ends were trimmed by 5 bases and 9 bases, with 10 bases remaining between them.

This chain links TRBV7-8 with TRBJ2-1; the D is unclear. Germline V CDR1 and CDR2: SGHVS, FQNEAQ. The CDR3 runs to 14 residues. Trimming removed 0 bases at V and 9 bases at J, with 12 bases between. The CDR3 spells CASSLAFSAAEQFF. The CDR3 bases are TGTGCCAGCAGCTTAGCGTTCTCCGCGGCTGAGCAGTTCTTC.

The chain recombines TRBV15 with TRBJ2-7; a weak D match, TRBD1 (5 bases). Germline lookup yields CDR1 LNHNV and CDR2 YYDKDF (reference sequence). Trimming took 5 bases from V and 5 from J, leaving 16 bases between them. CDR3 size: 14 residues. CDR3 loop: CATSGHRPGDEQYF. In DNA, the CDR3 is TGTGCCACCAGCGGACACCGACCAGGAGACGAGCAGTACTTC.

The chain combines TRBV25-1 with TRBJ2-1; tentative D call: TRBD2 (6 bases). The CDR3 consists of 16 residues. Trimming took 1 base from V and 5 from J, leaving 15 bases between them. CDR1 is MGHDK and CDR2 is SYGVNS in the germline V gene. CDR3 DNA: TGTGCCAGCAGTGAATTGGGGACTGGGAAAAACAATGAGCAGTTCTTC. Translation gives CASSELGTGKNNEQFF.

The J gene is TRBJ2-1, the V gene TRBV6-5, with TRBD2 identical over 8 bases. V lost 0 bases and J lost 9; bases outside the gene matches: 10. The CDR3 runs 16 residues. From germline, CDR1 is MNHEY and CDR2 SVGAGI. The CDR3 loop is CASSYSIVAGPVEQFF. CDR3 nucleotide sequence: TGTGCCAGCAGTTACTCGATAGTAGCGGGACCGGTTGAGCAGTTCTTC.

The chain couples TRBV14 to TRBJ2-1; D is uncertain. Germline V gene data show CDR1 as SGHDN and CDR2 as FVKESK. The CDR3 covers 14 residues. V lost 5 bases and J lost 0, with 8 bases in between. CDR3 bases: TGTGCCAGCAGCGAGTCCGCCTCCTACAATGAGCAGTTCTTC. This gives the protein CASSESASYNEQFF.

V usage is TRBV5-1 and J usage is TRBJ2-3; 9 bases fit TRBD2. Unmatched junction bases numbered 6, after V lost 4 bases and J lost 6 bases. This CDR3 has 14 residues. Germline lookup yields CDR1 SGHRS and CDR2 YFSETQ. CDR3 bases: TGCGCCAGCAGCGATAACGCGGGAGGGGATACGCAGTATTTT. It is translated as CASSDNAGGDTQYF.

The rearrangement links TRBV6-5 to TRBJ2-1; perhaps TRBD1 as D (6 bases). Germline CDR1 and CDR2: MNHEY and SVGAGI. This CDR3 is built from 15 residues. V was shortened by 5 bases and J by 4 bases, with 15 bases between the two germline ends. This CDR3 is CASSQQDRTYNEQFF. In DNA form, the CDR3 reads TGTGCCAGCAGTCAGCAGGACAGAACTTACAATGAGCAGTTCTTC.

The chain recombines TRBV7-8 with TRBJ2-1; 9 nucleotides line up with TRBD2. Germline lookup yields CDR1 SGHVS and CDR2 FQNEAQ. The V segment lost 4 bases and the J segment 4 bases; nucleotides outside the gene matches: 5. This CDR3 is 15 amino acids long. The CDR3 bases are TGTGCCAGCAGCTACGGACTAGCGCCTTACAATGAGCAGTTCTTC. This translates into CASSYGLAPYNEQFF.

The V and J genes are TRBV2 and TRBJ1-6; maybe TRBD1 (6 bases). Between the trimmed V and J ends, which lost 4 bases and 12 bases, there was a span of 10 bases. Per germline, CDR1 SNHLY and CDR2 FYNNEI. The CDR3 has 12 amino acids. This CDR3 is CASSGGGIPLHF. The CDR3 nucleotides are TGTGCCAGCAGTGGGGGGGGCATACCCCTCCACTTT.

This rearrangement joins TRBV6-1 to TRBJ1-5; the D gene is possibly TRBD1 (5 bases). CDR3 length: 12 residues. Trimming took 3 bases from V and 5 from J, leaving 5 bases between them. Germline CDR1 and CDR2: MNHNS and SASEGT. The CDR3 sequence: CASSETDQPQHF. CDR3 bases: TGTGCCAGCAGTGAGACAGATCAGCCCCAGCATTTT.

The chain joins TRBV11-2 to TRBJ1-2; no firm D call. The V gene's germline CDR1 is SGHAT and CDR2 FQNNGV. The CDR3 extends over 13 amino acids. V shed 0 bases and J shed 8 bases, with 10 bases lying between them. This CDR3 is CASSLDRGLGYTF. The CDR3 coding sequence is TGTGCCAGCAGCTTAGATCGCGGATTGGGCTACACCTTC.

The chain links TRBV7-8 to TRBJ2-1, with TRBD2 identical over 8 bases. This CDR3 has 15 amino acids. Germline trimming cut 2 bases from V and 9 bases from J; bases unmatched to any gene: 9. CDR1 SGHVS and CDR2 FQNEAQ come from the germline V gene. The CDR3 DNA is TGTGCCAGCAGCTTATATGGGACTAGATTCAGTGAGCAGTTCTTC. Translated: CASSLYGTRFSEQFF.

The rearrangement joins TRBV20-1 to TRBJ1-2; D gene unclear. The V gene's germline CDR1 is DFQATT and CDR2 SNEGSKA (reference sequence). The CDR3 contains 10 residues. Trimming left V 6 bases short and J 8 bases short, with 10 bases between. The CDR3 here is CSAEGGGYTF. For the CDR3, the DNA is TGCAGTGCCGAGGGAGGCGGCTACACCTTC.

The rearrangement uses TRBV28 and TRBJ2-1, with 10 positions matching TRBD1. Losses at the gene ends were 5 bases for V and 4 bases for J; bases not matched to a gene: 2. This CDR3 has 14 residues. Looked up from germline, CDR1 is MDHEN and CDR2 is SYDVKM. The CDR3 reads CASSAGQGYNEQFF. The CDR3 nucleotides are TGTGCCAGCAGTGCGGGACAGGGGTACAATGAGCAGTTCTTC.

This clone was found a few times. The chain has TRBV5-4 and TRBJ2-7; TRBD2 agrees at 13 bases. V was pared by 4 bases and J by 2 bases, with 6 bases of the junction left unmatched. Germline V gives CDR1 SGHNT, CDR2 YYREEE (reference sequence). The CDR3 is 16 residues long. The CDR3 DNA is TGTGCCAGCAGCCTTATGGGACTAGCGGGACCCTACGAGCAGTACTTC. This sequence encodes CASSLMGLAGPYEQYF.

V usage is TRBV18 and J usage is TRBJ1-1; TRBD1 might be the D (6 bases). Germline loops: CDR1 KGHSH, CDR2 LQKENI. CDR3 length: 13 amino acids. Deletions cut 1 base from V and 10 bases from J, with 13 bases between. The CDR3 spells CASSPLAGERAFF. CDR3 bases: TGTGCCAGCTCACCACTGGCAGGGGAGAGAGCTTTCTTT.

The V call is TRBV5-5, the J call TRBJ2-5, with D unclear. CDR1 SGHKS and CDR2 YYEKEE come from the germline V gene (reference sequence). CDR3 size: 11 residues. The V end lost 10 bases, the J end lost 5 bases, and 12 bases lay between the germline ends. The CDR3 bases are TGTGCCGCCCGGCTCGGGGAGACCCAGTACTTC. Translation: CAARLGETQYF.

This chain uses TRBV27 with TRBJ1-2, with 9 nucleotides matching TRBD1. The CDR3 runs to 13 residues. V shed 2 bases, J shed 6 bases, and the junction held 1 base outside the gene matches. Per germline, CDR1 MNHEY and CDR2 SMNVEV (reference sequence). CDR3 in DNA: TGTGCCAGCAGTTTAACAGGGGGCGATGGCTACACCTTC. Its translation is CASSLTGGDGYTF.

CDR3 DNA sequence: TGTGCCAGCAGCACCCCGGGACTAGCTACGGGCAATGAGCAGTTCTTC. Residues: CASSTPGLATGNEQFF. The J gene is TRBJ2-1, the V gene TRBV21-1; the table assigns TRBD2, which was not confirmed against the DNA. TRBV21-1 is a documented pseudogene. CDR3 length: 16 residues.

This clone turned up a few times. The chain recombines TRBV19 with TRBJ1-5; D not certain. CDR1 and CDR2 from the germline V gene are LNHDA and SQIVND (reference sequence). Trimming left V 3 bases short and J 4 bases short, with 10 bases between. The length of the CDR3 is 14 residues. For the CDR3, the DNA is TGTGCCAGTAGTATGAGCGGTGATAATCAGCCCCAGCATTTT. Its protein product is CASSMSGDNQPQHF.

The CDR3 here is CASSLIHTGSGNTIYF. The CDR3 coding sequence is TGTGCCAGCAGCTTAATCCACACAGGGTCTGGAAACACCATATATTTT. The J gene is TRBJ1-3, the V gene TRBV11-2; TRBD1 might be the D (6 bases). Germline V CDR1 and CDR2: SGHAT, FQNNGV. The germline V and J ends were trimmed by 2 bases and 1 base, with 12 bases remaining between them. CDR3 size: 16 residues.

The CDR3 bases are TGTGCCAGCAGTACGGAGCTTAGCACAGATACGCAGTATTTT. Amino acid sequence: CASSTELSTDTQYF. The rearrangement links TRBV6-5 to TRBJ2-3; D unclear. Germline CDR1 and CDR2: MNHEY and SVGAGI. This CDR3 comprises 14 residues. V lost 5 bases to trimming and J lost 0 bases, with 9 bases between them.

The chain recombines TRBV5-8 with TRBJ2-7, with D possibly being TRBD1 (5 bases). Per germline, CDR1 SGHTS and CDR2 YDEGEE. The CDR3 length is 13 residues. V lost 2 bases to trimming and J lost 6 bases, with 12 bases between them. In DNA form, the CDR3 reads TGTGCCAGCAGCTTCCGCCAGGGAAGCGAGCAGTACTTC. This sequence encodes CASSFRQGSEQYF.

The rearrangement uses TRBV4-1 and TRBJ1-4; TRBD1 aligns across 7 bases. Germline CDR1 is MGHRA and CDR2 is YSYEKL. V was pared by 4 bases and J by 0 bases, with 5 bases of the junction left unmatched. The CDR3 spans 16 residues. The CDR3 is CASSLKDRPTNEKLFF. The CDR3 coding sequence is TGCGCCAGCAGCCTGAAGGACAGGCCAACTAATGAAAAACTGTTTTTT.

The chain couples TRBV7-9 to TRBJ1-4, with 7 bases aligning to TRBD1. Germline V gene lookup returns CDR1 SEHNR and CDR2 FQNEAQ (reference sequence). The CDR3 totals 16 residues. The J segment lost 8 bases and the V segment lost 8 bases, leaving 17 bases of the junction unmatched. The CDR3 spells CASGQMTGTFGEKLFF. CDR3 coding DNA: TGTGCCAGCGGACAAATGACAGGGACGTTTGGAGAAAAACTGTTTTTT.